This TCR beta chain was documented in a study of blood T cell repertoires in COVID-19. The study drew participants aged about 18 to 89 years from fewer than 30 US areas. Recovery among Cohort 3 donors was established by two negative PCRs, clearance, or symptom resolution. CDR1 is GTSNPN, CDR2 SVGIG, per germline (reference sequence). The CDR3 runs to 17 residues. With 2 bases clipped from V and 1 base from J, the junction kept 9 bases outside the gene matches. The table came from immunoSEQ multiplex PCR; TCRdb's copy has only in-frame clones and leaves some out. Found here are roughly 400,000 clones, nearly 90% of them singletons; the top ten hold about 1.8%.

Material for sequencing was PBMCs or T cells enriched from blood (not recorded which). The receptor comes from a woman younger than 45 who had recovered from COVID-19. The chain combines TRBV30 with TRBJ2-1; TRBD1 matches at 9 bases. CDR3 in amino acids: CAWSNFDGQGSYNEQFF. In nucleotides, the CDR3 is TGTGCCTGGAGTAACTTCGATGGACAGGGGTCCTACAATGAGCAGTTCTTC.